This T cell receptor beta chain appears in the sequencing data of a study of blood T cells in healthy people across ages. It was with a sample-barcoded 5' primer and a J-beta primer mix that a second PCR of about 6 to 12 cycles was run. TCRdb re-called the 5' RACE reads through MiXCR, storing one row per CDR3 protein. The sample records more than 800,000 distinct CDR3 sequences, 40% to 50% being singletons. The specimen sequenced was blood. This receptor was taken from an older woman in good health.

CDR3 residues: CASSFAREQYF. As DNA, the CDR3 is TGTGCCAGCAGCTTTGCACGGGAGCAGTACTTC. The chain joins TRBV7-9 to TRBJ2-4, with D maybe TRBD2 (6 bases). Looked up from germline, CDR1 is SEHNR and CDR2 is FQNEAQ (reference sequence). CDR3 length: 11 amino acids. Between the trimmed V and J ends, which lost 3 bases and 13 bases, there was a span of 10 bases.